This TCR beta chain was retrieved from a study of human T cells and chemical hapten exposure. General observations from the study: Among TCRs, those above 1 in 1000 frequency were unaffected by DPC sensitization.

Sample time point: patch test 2, 6 weeks after DPC sensitization. Treatment given: therapeutic diphenylcyclopropenone sensitization with weekly scalp DPC. Before extraction, the whole blood was not fractionated, and total RNA was taken from it. The library labeled individual cDNA molecules by adding unique molecular identifiers to them. MiXCR was run by TCRdb on the RACE reads, yielding one entry per CDR3 protein. This table has tens of thousands of distinct CDR3 sequences, roughly 3.3% appearing once. This clonotype is medium-sized. Its antigen remains unidentified. Germline values: CDR1 SGHDN, CDR2 FVKESK. Trimming removed 0 bases from V and 10 bases from J, with 22 bases in between. The CDR3 contains 17 residues.

This sequence originates from a man between 35 and 55 years old with alopecia areata. Some clones in this sample may be carry-over from other donors' samples. The input for sequencing was whole blood, taken in connection with sensitization to the hapten diphenylcyclopropenone (DPC). V is TRBV14 and J is TRBJ2-1; possible D gene TRBD2, 7 bases. CDR3 loop: CASSQDDPGGRPGEQFF. The CDR3 nucleotides read TGTGCCAGCAGCCAAGATGACCCGGGGGGCCGCCCGGGAGAGCAGTTCTTC.